Shown below are 14 T cell receptor beta chains from a single sample sequenced in a study of beta chain features in type 1 diabetes. The investigators reverse transcribed all of the isolated RNA, so they sequenced expressed TCRB transcripts. Sequencing used immunoSEQ multiplex PCR; TCRdb keeps in-frame clones, though not all of them. The sample lists about 150,000 clones, around 10% seen once, with over 2% in the top ten. Sequencing was performed on central memory CD4+ T cells from blood. Receptors originate from a man aged 18-30 years in good health.

This clone was seen only a few times. The CDR3 region has the DNA TGTGCCAGCAGCCCAGTCCAGGGCGCTAGTGAAAAACTGTTTTTT. It specifies CASSPVQGASEKLFF. J is TRBJ1-4 and V is TRBV6-5; TRBD1 is a possible D gene (5 bases). The CDR3 is 15 amino acids. Germline-derived CDR1 and CDR2 are MNHEY and SVGAGI. The V end was cut by 6 bases, the J end by 7 bases, with 18 bases between.

The rearrangement joins TRBV30 to TRBJ2-4; D is perhaps TRBD1 (6 bases). The CDR3 totals 14 residues. Germline-derived CDR1 and CDR2 are GTSNPN and SVGIG (reference sequence). V shed 0 bases and J shed 7 bases, with 13 bases lying between them. DNA of the CDR3: TGTGCCTGGAGTGTACGGACAGATACGAACATTCAGTACTTC. Amino acid sequence: CAWSVRTDTNIQYF.

The V gene is TRBV11-2, the J gene TRBJ2-3, with D perhaps matching TRBD2 (5 bases). The CDR3 sequence is 11 residues long. V was shortened by 5 bases and J by 8 bases, with 8 bases between the two germline ends. Germline V gene data show CDR1 as SGHAT and CDR2 as FQNNGV. In DNA form, the CDR3 reads TGTGCCAGCAGCGTTGGAGGTACGCAGTATTTT. Amino acids: CASSVGGTQYF.

This clone has ten or more counts. The CDR3 sequence is CASSISTPHSGRIYEQYF. The CDR3 coding sequence is TGTGCCAGTAGTATCTCCACCCCTCATAGCGGGAGAATCTACGAGCAGTACTTC. V and J are TRBV19 and TRBJ2-7; 9 bases agree with TRBD2. V trimming: 3 bases; J trimming: 3 bases; junction bases outside the gene matches: 15. Germline V gives CDR1 LNHDA, CDR2 SQIVND (reference sequence). The CDR3 runs 18 residues.

The V call is TRBV9, the J call TRBJ2-5; the match to TRBD1 covers 9 bases. The CDR3 length is 15 residues. Germline V gives CDR1 SGDLS, CDR2 YYNGEE. J gave up 5 bases and V 1 base, and 6 bases lay outside the gene matches. As DNA, the CDR3 is TGTGCCAGCAGCGTACCTACAGGGGGCCTGGAGACCCAGTACTTC. It yields the protein CASSVPTGGLETQYF.

As DNA, the CDR3 is TGTGCCAGCAGCTCAGACACAACCCGCGGGGTAGCCAAAAACATTCAGTACTTC. Translated: CASSSDTTRGVAKNIQYF. The genes are TRBV7-2 and TRBJ2-4; D perhaps matches TRBD2 (6 bases). This CDR3 spans 18 amino acids. The germline V and J ends were trimmed by 4 bases and 0 bases, with 19 bases remaining between them. The germline V gene encodes CDR1 SGHTA and CDR2 FQGNSA.

The table lists this clone with a few counts. The CDR3 reads CASSAQGPETSGANVLTF. In DNA, the CDR3 is TGCGCCAGCAGCGCGCAGGGGCCTGAGACCTCTGGGGCCAACGTCCTGACTTTC. This rearrangement joins TRBV4-3 to TRBJ2-6; TRBD1 might be the D (6 bases). The CDR3 is made up of 18 amino acids. Germline-derived CDR1 and CDR2 are LGHNA and YSLEER. Trimming cost V 5 bases and J 0 bases, with 17 bases left between them.

The chain couples TRBV6-5 to TRBJ2-6; maybe TRBD2 (5 bases). The CDR3 is 15 amino acids. CDR1 and CDR2 (germline): MNHEY, SVGAGI. Trimming left V 8 bases short and J 0 bases short, with 11 bases between. CDR3 coding DNA: TGTGCCAGCTCGCCCGGGGTCTCTGGGGCCAACGTCCTGACTTTC. Its protein product is CASSPGVSGANVLTF.

This clone was detected only a few times. The V call is TRBV4-1, the J call TRBJ2-3, with D uncertain. V lost 1 base and J 4 bases, leaving 6 bases between the germline ends. The CDR3 has 13 residues. Per the germline V gene, CDR1 is MGHRA and CDR2 is YSYEKL. The CDR3 spells CASSQGPADTQYF. The DNA for the CDR3 is TGCGCCAGCAGCCAAGGTCCGGCAGATACGCAGTATTTT.

J is TRBJ2-3 and V is TRBV28, with 10 bases matching TRBD1. The CDR3 extends over 16 amino acids. Germline CDR1 is MDHEN and CDR2 is SYDVKM. Losses at the gene ends were 2 bases for V and 5 bases for J; bases not matched to a gene: 7. The CDR3 here is CASSLPGTGAGDTQYF. In DNA form, the CDR3 reads TGTGCCAGCAGTTTACCCGGGACAGGGGCAGGAGATACGCAGTATTTT.

In this sample, this clone is medium-sized. The chain links TRBV21-1 to TRBJ2-7. TRBV21-1 has pseudogene status. The CDR3 spans 16 residues. CDR3 bases: TGTGCCAGCAAATCCCTCGGCAGAATAAGCCCCTACGAGCAGTACTTC. Protein product: CASKSLGRISPYEQYF.

This clone was detected many times. The chain links TRBV4-1 to TRBJ2-5; D is ambiguous. The CDR3 consists of 15 residues. The germline CDR1 and CDR2 sequences are MGHRA and YSYEKL. The germline V and J ends were trimmed by 0 bases and 2 bases, with 10 bases remaining between them. The chain's CDR3 is CASSQDGNPQETQYF. The CDR3 nucleotides read TGCGCCAGCAGCCAAGATGGTAATCCACAAGAGACCCAGTACTTC.

This clone came up a few times. This CDR3 is also generated by other DNA sequences in the sample. This chain connects TRBV29-1 to TRBJ1-2; no reliable D call. The CDR3 extends over 13 amino acids. V shed 1 base and J shed 0 bases, with 6 bases lying between them. CDR1 SQVTM and CDR2 ANQGSEA come from the germline V gene. The DNA for the CDR3 is TGCAGCGTTGAAGGTGGAGCTAACTATGGCTACACCTTC. It codes for CSVEGGANYGYTF. The full variable domain, in which reference TRBV29-1 and TRBJ1-2 provide the parts outside the CDR3, is SAVISQKPSRDICQRGTSLTIQCQVDSQVTMMFWYRQQPGQSLTLIATANQGSEATYESGFVIDKFPISRPNLTFSTLTVSNMSPEDSSIYLCSVEGGANYGYTFGSGTRLTVV.

This clone occurred a few times. The chain links TRBV9 to TRBJ2-5; a weak D match, TRBD2 (7 bases). Trimming left V 5 bases short and J 5 bases short, with 19 bases between. Per the germline V gene, CDR1 is SGDLS and CDR2 is YYNGEE. This CDR3 is 15 amino acids long. In nucleotides, the CDR3 is TGTGCCAGCAGTCGAGCCGGGACTACAGGGGAGACCCAGTACTTC. It is translated as CASSRAGTTGETQYF.